The 18 T cell receptor beta chains listed next were all sequenced from one sample in a study of T cell changes during pregnancy in multiple sclerosis. Produced via immunoSEQ multiplex PCR; TCRdb's table is partial and in-frame only. The data hold about 50,000 clones, with 80% to 95% observed a single time. Sequencing was performed on CD4+ T cells from peripheral blood mononuclear cells, taken after pregnancy. The receptors here all came from a female donor with multiple sclerosis, enrolled in a pregnancy study.

The rearrangement joins TRBV19 to TRBJ1-3; D is unresolved. Per the germline V gene, CDR1 is LNHDA and CDR2 is SQIVND (reference sequence). Trimming left V 5 bases short and J 2 bases short, with 4 bases between. The CDR3 extends over 12 amino acids. The CDR3 bases are TGTGCCAGTAGTGAGGCTGGAAACACCATATATTTT. Encoded protein: CASSEAGNTIYF. Full variable domain (missing parts from reference TRBV19 and TRBJ1-3): DGGITQSPKYLFRKEGQNVTLSCEQNLNHDAMYWYRQDPGQGLRLIYYSQIVNDFQKGDIAEGYSVSREKKESFPLTVTSAQKNPTAFYLCASSEAGNTIYFGEGSWLTVV.

V usage is TRBV7-2 and J usage is TRBJ1-2, with unresolved D. This CDR3 contains 12 residues. From germline, CDR1 is SGHTA and CDR2 FQGNSA. V gave up 7 bases and J gave up 8 bases, with 14 bases separating them. The CDR3 sequence: CASTTTGIGYTF. The CDR3 region has the DNA TGTGCCAGCACCACAACGGGGATCGGCTACACCTTC. The complete variable domain, with remaining parts taken from reference TRBV7-2 and TRBJ1-2, reads GAGVSQSPSNKVTEKGKDVELRCDPISGHTALYWYRQSLGQGLEFLIYFQGNSAPDKSGLPSDRFSAERTGGSVSTLTIQRTQQEDSAVYLCASTTTGIGYTFGSGTRLTVV.

V is TRBV6-1 and J is TRBJ2-3; D call uncertain. Germline V lookup: CDR1 MNHNS, CDR2 SASEGT. V lost 4 bases and J 2 bases, leaving 10 bases between the germline ends. The CDR3 contains 14 residues. This CDR3 is CASSASWATDTQYF. DNA of the CDR3: TGTGCCAGCAGTGCCAGCTGGGCCACAGATACGCAGTATTTT.

The chain joins TRBV18 to TRBJ2-3; no firm D call. The V end lost 6 bases, the J end lost 0 bases, and 7 bases lay between the germline ends. Germline-derived CDR1 and CDR2 are KGHSH and LQKENI. CDR3 length equals 13 residues. The CDR3 nucleotides read TGTGCCAGCTCGTTCCCTAGCACAGATACGCAGTATTTT. It codes for CASSFPSTDTQYF.

For the CDR3, the DNA is TGTGCCACCAAATGGGGGCAGGGGACAGGACAGCCCCAGCATTTT. This gives the protein CATKWGQGTGQPQHF. The chain carries TRBV19 and TRBJ1-5; 8 nucleotides agree with TRBD1. After removal of 10 bases from V and 7 bases from J, the junction contained 15 bases not matched to a gene. Per germline, CDR1 LNHDA and CDR2 SQIVND (reference sequence). CDR3 length: 15 amino acids.

A single count supports this clone. The V gene is TRBV7-2, the J gene TRBJ1-4, with 11 nucleotides matching TRBD1. V was pared by 5 bases and J by 7 bases, with 9 bases of the junction left unmatched. The germline CDR1 and CDR2 sequences are SGHTA and FQGNSA. CDR3 length equals 16 residues. CDR3 coding DNA: TGTGCCAGCAGCCTGGGACAGGGGGTCTGGGGTGAAAAACTGTTTTTT. Residues: CASSLGQGVWGEKLFF.

This sequence joins TRBV6-6 and TRBJ2-5, with 7 bases that match TRBD1. The germline gives CDR1 MNHNY, CDR2 SVGAGI (reference sequence). J gave up 5 bases and V 4 bases, and 10 bases lay outside the gene matches. The CDR3 is made up of 15 amino acids. The CDR3 region has the DNA TGTGCCAGCAGTTCGAACAGGGGTGGTGCGGAGACCCAGTACTTC. Translation: CASSSNRGGAETQYF.

The chain recombines TRBV5-1 with TRBJ1-3; unclear D gene. The germline V and J ends were trimmed by 2 bases and 1 base, with 13 bases remaining between them. This CDR3 region has 16 residues. Per the germline V gene, CDR1 is SGHRS and CDR2 is YFSETQ. The DNA for the CDR3 is TGCGCCAGCAGCTTCGAGTTACTGAATTCTGGAAACACCATATATTTT. Translation: CASSFELLNSGNTIYF.

The chain joins TRBV2 to TRBJ2-2; D is perhaps TRBD2 (5 bases). V lost 6 bases to trimming and J lost 5 bases, with 13 bases between them. The CDR3 length is 14 residues. Germline CDR1 is SNHLY and CDR2 is FYNNEI. The CDR3 DNA is TGTGCCAGCAGGGGATTGCGGGCAACCGGGGAGCTGTTTTTT. It encodes CASRGLRATGELFF. The full variable domain, its missing parts supplied by reference TRBV2 and TRBJ2-2, is EPEVTQTPSHQVTQMGQEVILRCVPISNHLYFYWYRQILGQKVEFLVSFYNNEISEKSEIFDDQFSVERPDGSNFTLKIRSTKLEDSAMYFCASRGLRATGELFFGEGSRLTVL.

The chain employs TRBV7-2 and TRBJ2-7; TRBD1 matches at 10 bases. Per germline, CDR1 SGHTA and CDR2 FQGNSA. There are 14 residues in the CDR3. V lost 5 bases and J lost 4; bases outside the gene matches: 5. The CDR3 region has the DNA TGTGCCAGCAGCAGACAGGGGGCAGGGTACGAGCAGTACTTC. It codes for CASSRQGAGYEQYF.

The V and J genes are TRBV7-9 and TRBJ2-1; D unresolved. The CDR3 length is 13 residues. The germline gives CDR1 SEHNR, CDR2 FQNEAQ (reference sequence). Between the trimmed V and J ends, which lost 3 bases and 4 bases, there was a span of 7 bases. This chain's CDR3 is CASSLVQYNEQFF. CDR3 nucleotide sequence: TGTGCCAGCAGCTTGGTTCAGTACAATGAGCAGTTCTTC. Variable domain in full (rest from reference TRBV7-9 and TRBJ2-1): DTGVSQNPRHKITKRGQNVTFRCDPISEHNRLYWYRQTLGQGPEFLTYFQNEAQLEKSRLLSDRFSAERPKGSFSTLEIQRTEQGDSAMYLCASSLVQYNEQFFGPGTRLTVL.

The chain carries TRBV18 and TRBJ1-1, with D perhaps matching TRBD1 (6 bases). CDR1 and CDR2 (germline): KGHSH, LQKENI. This CDR3 is 14 amino acids long. With 3 bases removed from V and 1 base from J, the gap between germline ends came to 9 bases. CDR3 DNA sequence: TGTGCCAGCTCACCGCAAGGGGGGAACACTGAAGCTTTCTTT. This encodes CASSPQGGNTEAFF.

This clone was seen a single time. This sequence joins TRBV28 and TRBJ1-3, with 10 positions matching TRBD1. J was trimmed by 6 bases and V by 7 bases; bases with no gene match: 6. Germline-derived CDR1 and CDR2 are MDHEN and SYDVKM. This CDR3 spans 14 amino acids. CDR3 amino acids: CASTRTGGTNTIYF. The CDR3 DNA reads as TGTGCCAGCACCAGGACAGGGGGTACAAACACCATATATTTT.

This chain connects TRBV28 to TRBJ1-1; tentatively, D is TRBD1 (6 bases). V was pared by 6 bases and J by 0 bases, with 11 bases between. Germline V lookup: CDR1 MDHEN, CDR2 SYDVKM. The CDR3 sequence is 14 residues long. The CDR3 DNA is TGTGCCAGCAGCTGGACAGCCTTGAACACTGAAGCTTTCTTT. It translates to CASSWTALNTEAFF.

To note about this clone: The junction departs from germline at one end; a sequencing error may be responsible. The CDR3 DNA is TGCAGCGTTGGCGGACAGGGGCTCTCCTCCGAGCAGTACTTC. Translating it yields CSVGGQGLSSEQYF. This chain joins TRBV29-1 and TRBJ2-7, with 9 bases fitting TRBD1. Per germline, CDR1 SQVTM and CDR2 ANQGSEA. The CDR3 runs 14 residues.

This sequence joins TRBV6-1 and TRBJ2-3, with 8 bases lining up with TRBD1. Germline assignment: CDR1 MNHNS and CDR2 SASEGT. The V segment lost 5 bases and the J segment 1 base; nucleotides outside the gene matches: 5. This CDR3 has 15 amino acids. The CDR3: CASSKTGARTDTQYF. The CDR3, as DNA: TGTGCCAGCAGTAAGACAGGGGCCCGCACAGATACGCAGTATTTT.

The chain uses TRBV5-1 and TRBJ2-2; 7 bases align to TRBD2. Trimming cost V 4 bases and J 6 bases; bases outside gene matches: 6. The length of the CDR3 is 14 residues. CDR1 is SGHRS, CDR2 YFSETQ, per germline. The CDR3 coding sequence is TGCGCCAGCAGCGCCGGGACTAACGCCGGGGAGCTGTTTTTT. It translates to CASSAGTNAGELFF.

The chain employs TRBV2 and TRBJ2-7; D possibly corresponds to TRBD1 (5 bases). This CDR3 has 11 amino acids. CDR1 and CDR2 from the germline V gene are SNHLY and FYNNEI. V lost 2 bases to trimming and J lost 10 bases, with 9 bases between them. The CDR3 DNA reads as TGTGCCAGCAGTGAACTCCAGGGACAGTACTTC. Its translation: CASSELQGQYF. The variable domain in full, with the rest retrieved from reference TRBV2 and TRBJ2-7, is EPEVTQTPSHQVTQMGQEVILRCVPISNHLYFYWYRQILGQKVEFLVSFYNNEISEKSEIFDDQFSVERPDGSNFTLKIRSTKLEDSAMYFCASSELQGQYFGPGTRLTVT.